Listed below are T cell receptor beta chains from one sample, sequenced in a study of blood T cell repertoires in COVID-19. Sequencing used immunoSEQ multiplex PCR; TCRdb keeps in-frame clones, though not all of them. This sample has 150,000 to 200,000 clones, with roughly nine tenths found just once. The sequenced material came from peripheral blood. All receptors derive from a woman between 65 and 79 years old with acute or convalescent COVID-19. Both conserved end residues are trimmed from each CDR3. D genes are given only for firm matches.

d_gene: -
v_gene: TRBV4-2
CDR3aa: ASSQDHHTGELF

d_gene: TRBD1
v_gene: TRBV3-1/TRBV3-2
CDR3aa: ASSRRFSPTGDPCCYGYT

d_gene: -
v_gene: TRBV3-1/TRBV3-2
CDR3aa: ASSHVKGPSREKLF

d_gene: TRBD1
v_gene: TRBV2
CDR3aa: ASKGQSNSPLH

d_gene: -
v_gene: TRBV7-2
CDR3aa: ASSLEPVLSTDTQY

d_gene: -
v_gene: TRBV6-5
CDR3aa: ASSYVPGMNTEAF

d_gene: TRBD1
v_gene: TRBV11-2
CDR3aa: ASSRTGDYGYT

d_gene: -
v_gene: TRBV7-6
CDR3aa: ASSLGPNSLEKLF

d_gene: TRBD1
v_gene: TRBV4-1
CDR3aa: ASTRDRGDNEQF

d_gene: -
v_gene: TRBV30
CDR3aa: AWRLSGNTIY

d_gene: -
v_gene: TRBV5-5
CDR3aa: ASSRATGANVLT

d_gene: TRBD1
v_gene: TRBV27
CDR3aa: ASKDQGAGYNEQF

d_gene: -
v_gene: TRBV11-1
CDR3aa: ASSPRGGSYNEQF

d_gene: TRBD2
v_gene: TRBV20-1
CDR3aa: SASPGLGVYNEQF

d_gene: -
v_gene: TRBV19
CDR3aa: ASSKRSSYEQY

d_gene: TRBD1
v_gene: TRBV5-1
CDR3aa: ASSSGTEYGYT

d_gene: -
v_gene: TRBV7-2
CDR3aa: ASSFTGDSGNTIY

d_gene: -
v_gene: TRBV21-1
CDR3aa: ASSKALSRDSNQPQH

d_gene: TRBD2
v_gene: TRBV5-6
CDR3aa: ASSKTSGTTDTQY

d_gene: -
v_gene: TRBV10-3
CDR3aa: AISEDRRNEAF

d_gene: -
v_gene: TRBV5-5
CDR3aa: ASSLAQAAYEQY

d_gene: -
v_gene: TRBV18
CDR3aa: ASSPSQHSGNTIY

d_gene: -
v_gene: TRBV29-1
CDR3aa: SVEDQGTLNTEAF

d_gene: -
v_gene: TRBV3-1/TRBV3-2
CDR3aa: ASSPRQGFNQPQH

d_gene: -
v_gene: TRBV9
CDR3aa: ASSVDRNYGYT

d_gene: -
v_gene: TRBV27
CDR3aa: ASSLTANTGELF

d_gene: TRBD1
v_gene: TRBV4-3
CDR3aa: ASSQDLRGGNQPQH

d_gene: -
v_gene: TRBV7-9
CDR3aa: ASSLPGRSQVSGELF

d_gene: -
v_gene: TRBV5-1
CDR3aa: ASSLVGSARPLGLTDTQY

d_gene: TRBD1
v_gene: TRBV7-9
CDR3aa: ASSLRPGTGSQH

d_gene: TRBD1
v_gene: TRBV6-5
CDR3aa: ASSYSLQGADTQY

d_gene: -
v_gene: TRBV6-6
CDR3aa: ASSYDTGYNTEAF

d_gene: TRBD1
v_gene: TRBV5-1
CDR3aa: ASSSGQGHEKLF

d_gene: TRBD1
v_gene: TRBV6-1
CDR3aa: ASSDRGQGGKPQH

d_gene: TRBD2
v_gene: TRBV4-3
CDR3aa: ASSRGLAGGETQY

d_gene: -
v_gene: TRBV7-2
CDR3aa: ASSLDIGSLETQY

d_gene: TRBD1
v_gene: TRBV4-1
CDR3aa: ASSRGQGAKGTEAF

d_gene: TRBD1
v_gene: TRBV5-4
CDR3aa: ASSLPGQHNSPLH

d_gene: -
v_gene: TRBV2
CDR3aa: ASSVGRGTGELF

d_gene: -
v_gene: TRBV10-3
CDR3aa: AISESKGLNSPLH

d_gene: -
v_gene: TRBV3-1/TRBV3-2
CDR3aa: ASSRLTGTNTGELF

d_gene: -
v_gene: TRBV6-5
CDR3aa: ASSYSGHSGNTIY

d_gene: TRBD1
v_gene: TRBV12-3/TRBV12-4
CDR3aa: ASSYDRGTEAF

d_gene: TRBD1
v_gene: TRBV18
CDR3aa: ASSPGTGTYNEQF

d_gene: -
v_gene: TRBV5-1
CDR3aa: ASSYGAGAHTDTQY

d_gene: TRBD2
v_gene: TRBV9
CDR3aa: ASSVEREAYEQY

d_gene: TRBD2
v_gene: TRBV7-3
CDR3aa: ASSFLSGSSEQF

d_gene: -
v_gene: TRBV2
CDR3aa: ASSGGLTDSTDTQY

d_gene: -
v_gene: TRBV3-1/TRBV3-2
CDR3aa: ASSQDTRNTEAF

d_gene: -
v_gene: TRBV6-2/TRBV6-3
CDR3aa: ASSNPGVLNSPLH

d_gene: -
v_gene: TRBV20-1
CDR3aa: SASGLSSYNSPLH

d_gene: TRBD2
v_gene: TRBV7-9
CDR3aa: ASSLRGTSGAYNEQF

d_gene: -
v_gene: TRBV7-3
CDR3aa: ASSLMEDFYEQY

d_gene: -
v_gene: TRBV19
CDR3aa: ASRRTALNTEAF

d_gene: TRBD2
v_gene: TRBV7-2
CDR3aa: ASSFRLAGGPAETQY

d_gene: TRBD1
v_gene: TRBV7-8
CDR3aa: ASSLDRGYTEAF

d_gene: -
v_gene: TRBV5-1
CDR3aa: ASSLGQLGRETQY

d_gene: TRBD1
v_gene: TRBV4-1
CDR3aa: ASSTEGQTSSYNEQF